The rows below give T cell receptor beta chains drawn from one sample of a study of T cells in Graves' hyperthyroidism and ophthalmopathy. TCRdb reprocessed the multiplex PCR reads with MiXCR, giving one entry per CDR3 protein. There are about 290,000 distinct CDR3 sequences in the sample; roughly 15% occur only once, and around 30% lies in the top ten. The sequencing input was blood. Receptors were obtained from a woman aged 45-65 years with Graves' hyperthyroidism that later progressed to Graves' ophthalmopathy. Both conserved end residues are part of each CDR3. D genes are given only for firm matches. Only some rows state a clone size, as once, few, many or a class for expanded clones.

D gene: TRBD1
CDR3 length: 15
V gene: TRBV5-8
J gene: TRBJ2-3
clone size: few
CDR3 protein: CASSFGTGNGDTQYF
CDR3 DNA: TGTGCCAGCAGCTTTGGGACAGGGAACGGAGATACGCAGTATTTT

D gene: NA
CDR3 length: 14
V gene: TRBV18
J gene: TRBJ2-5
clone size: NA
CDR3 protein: CASSPSYLMEAQYF
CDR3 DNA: TGTGCCAGCTCCCCCTCCTACTTAATGGAGGCCCAGTACTTC

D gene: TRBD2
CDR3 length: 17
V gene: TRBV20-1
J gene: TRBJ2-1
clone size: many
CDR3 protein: CSARDLRGLAAGNEQFF
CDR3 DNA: TGCAGTGCTAGAGATCTGAGGGGACTAGCGGCAGGCAATGAGCAGTTCTTC

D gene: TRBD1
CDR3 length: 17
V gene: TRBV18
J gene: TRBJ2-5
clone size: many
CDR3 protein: CASSPPTGTGNWGTQYF
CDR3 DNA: TGTGCCAGCTCACCGCCCACCGGGACAGGGAATTGGGGGACCCAGTACTTC

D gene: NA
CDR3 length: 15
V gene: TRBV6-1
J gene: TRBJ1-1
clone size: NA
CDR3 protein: CATLNTGLANTEAFF
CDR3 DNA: TGTGCCACCCTTAATACGGGACTCGCGAACACTGAAGCTTTCTTT

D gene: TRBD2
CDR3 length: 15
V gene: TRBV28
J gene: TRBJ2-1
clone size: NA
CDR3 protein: CASSGGTSEYNEQFF
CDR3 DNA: TGTGCCAGCAGTGGGGGGACTAGCGAGTACAATGAGCAGTTCTTC

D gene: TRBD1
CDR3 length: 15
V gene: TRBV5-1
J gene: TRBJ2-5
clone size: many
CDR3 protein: CASSPAGTGEETQYF
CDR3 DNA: TGCGCCAGCAGTCCGGCCGGGACAGGGGAAGAGACCCAGTACTTC

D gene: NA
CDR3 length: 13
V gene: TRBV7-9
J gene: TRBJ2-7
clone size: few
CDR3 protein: CASSLGVNYEQYF
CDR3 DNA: TGTGCCAGCAGCTTAGGGGTAAACTACGAGCAGTACTTC

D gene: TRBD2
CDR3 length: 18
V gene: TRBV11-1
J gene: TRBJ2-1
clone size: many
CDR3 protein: CASSLHISGLAGYNEQFF
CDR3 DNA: TGTGCCAGCAGCCTCCACATTTCGGGACTAGCGGGATACAATGAGCAGTTCTTC

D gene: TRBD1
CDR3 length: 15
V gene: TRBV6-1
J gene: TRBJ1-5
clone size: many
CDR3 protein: CASSEQGVHNQPQHF
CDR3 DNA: TGTGCCAGCAGTGAACAGGGGGTCCACAATCAGCCCCAGCATTTT

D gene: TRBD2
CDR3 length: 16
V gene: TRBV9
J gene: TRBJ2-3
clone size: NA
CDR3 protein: CASSVLLAGSTDTQYF
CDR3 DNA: TGTGCCAGCAGCGTTCTACTAGCGGGGAGCACAGATACGCAGTATTTT

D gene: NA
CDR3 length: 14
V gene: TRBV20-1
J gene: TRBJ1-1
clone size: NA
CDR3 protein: CSARDSGSNTEAFF
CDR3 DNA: TGCAGTGCTAGAGATTCGGGATCGAACACTGAAGCTTTCTTT

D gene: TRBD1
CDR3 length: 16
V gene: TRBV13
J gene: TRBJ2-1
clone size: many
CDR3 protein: CASSPRDRGPNNEQFF
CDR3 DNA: TGTGCCAGCAGCCCAAGGGACAGGGGTCCAAACAATGAGCAGTTCTTC

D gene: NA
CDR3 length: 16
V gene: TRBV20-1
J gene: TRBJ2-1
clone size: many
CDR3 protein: CSAYIHSSGTYNEQFF
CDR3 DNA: TGCAGTGCTTATATTCACTCGAGCGGAACCTACAATGAGCAGTTCTTC

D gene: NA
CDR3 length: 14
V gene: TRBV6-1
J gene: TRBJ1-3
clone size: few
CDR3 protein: CASSGAGAGNTIYF
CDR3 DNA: TGTGCCAGCAGTGGGGCAGGGGCTGGAAACACCATATATTTT

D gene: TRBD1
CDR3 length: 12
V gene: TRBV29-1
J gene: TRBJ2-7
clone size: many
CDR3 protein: CSANRGPYEQYF
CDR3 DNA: TGCAGCGCAAACAGGGGCCCCTACGAGCAGTACTTC

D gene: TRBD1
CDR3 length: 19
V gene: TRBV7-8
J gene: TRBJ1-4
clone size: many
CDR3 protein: CASSRRDRGLFLTNEKLFF
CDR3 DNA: TGTGCCAGCAGCAGAAGGGACAGGGGGCTCTTTTTGACTAATGAAAAACTGTTTTTT

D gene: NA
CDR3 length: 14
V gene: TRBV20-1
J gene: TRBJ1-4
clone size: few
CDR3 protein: CSARARASNEKLFF
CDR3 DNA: TGCAGTGCTAGAGCCAGGGCCTCTAATGAAAAACTGTTTTTT

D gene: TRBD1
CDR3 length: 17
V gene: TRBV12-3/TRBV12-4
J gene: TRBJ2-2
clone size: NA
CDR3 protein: CANLRLRGQAFTGELFF
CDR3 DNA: TGTGCCAACCTTCGATTGAGAGGACAGGCCTTCACCGGGGAGCTGTTTTTT

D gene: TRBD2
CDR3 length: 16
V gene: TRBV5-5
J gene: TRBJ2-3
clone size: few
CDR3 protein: CASSLVAGGPSDTQYF
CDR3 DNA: TGTGCCAGCAGCTTGGTAGCGGGAGGGCCCTCAGATACGCAGTATTTT

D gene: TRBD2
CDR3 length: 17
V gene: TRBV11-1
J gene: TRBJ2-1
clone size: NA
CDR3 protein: CASSDRGLAGDLNEQFF
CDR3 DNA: TGTGCCAGCAGCGACAGGGGCCTAGCGGGAGATCTGAATGAGCAGTTCTTC

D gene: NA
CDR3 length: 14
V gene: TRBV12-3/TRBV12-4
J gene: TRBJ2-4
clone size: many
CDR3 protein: CASSLARGQNIQYF
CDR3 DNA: TGTGCCAGCAGTTTAGCCAGGGGACAAAACATTCAGTACTTC

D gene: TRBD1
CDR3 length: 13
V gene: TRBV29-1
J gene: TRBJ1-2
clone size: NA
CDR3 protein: CSVQIWDSNGYTF
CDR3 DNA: TGCAGCGTCCAGATCTGGGACAGCAATGGCTACACCTTC

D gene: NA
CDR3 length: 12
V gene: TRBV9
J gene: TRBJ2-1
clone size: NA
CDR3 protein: CASSMVAYEQFF
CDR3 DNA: TGTGCCAGCAGCATGGTAGCGTACGAGCAGTTCTTC

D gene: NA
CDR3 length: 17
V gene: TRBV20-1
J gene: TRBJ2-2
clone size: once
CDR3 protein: CSASPLGAGGTPGSCFF
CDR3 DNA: NA

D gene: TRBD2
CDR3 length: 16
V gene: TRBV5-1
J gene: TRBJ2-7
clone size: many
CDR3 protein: CASSLAPTSGSDEQYF
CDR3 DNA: TGCGCCAGCAGCTTGGCCCCGACTAGCGGGAGCGACGAGCAGTACTTC

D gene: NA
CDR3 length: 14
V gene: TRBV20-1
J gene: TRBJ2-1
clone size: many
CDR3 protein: CSASPTGFYDEQFF
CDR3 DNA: TGCAGTGCTAGTCCTACCGGGTTTTACGATGAGCAGTTCTTC

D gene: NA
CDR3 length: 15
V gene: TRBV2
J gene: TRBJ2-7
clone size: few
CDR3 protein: CASSEGDTFKGEQYF
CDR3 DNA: TGTGCCAGCAGTGAAGGGGACACCTTCAAGGGCGAGCAGTACTTC

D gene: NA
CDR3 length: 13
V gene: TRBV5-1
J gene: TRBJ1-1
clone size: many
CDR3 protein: CASSLNQGTEAFF
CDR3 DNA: TGCGCCAGCAGCTTGAATCAGGGCACTGAAGCTTTCTTT

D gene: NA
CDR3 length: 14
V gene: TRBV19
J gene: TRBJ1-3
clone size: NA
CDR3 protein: CATDGQPYGNTIYF
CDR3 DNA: TGTGCCACCGACGGGCAGCCTTACGGAAACACCATATATTTT

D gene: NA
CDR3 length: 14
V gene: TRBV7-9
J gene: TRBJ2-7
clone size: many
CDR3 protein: CASSLGGYGSEQYF
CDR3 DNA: TGTGCCAGCAGCTTAGGGGGGTATGGATCCGAGCAGTACTTC

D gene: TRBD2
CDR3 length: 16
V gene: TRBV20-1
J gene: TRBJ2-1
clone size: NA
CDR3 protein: CSARDQGLAGLDEQFF
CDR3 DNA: TGCAGTGCTAGAGATCAAGGGCTAGCGGGGTTGGATGAGCAGTTCTTC

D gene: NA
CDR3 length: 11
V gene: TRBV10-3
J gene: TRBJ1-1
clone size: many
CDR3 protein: CAISAGSGAFF
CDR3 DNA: TGTGCCATCAGTGCAGGGTCAGGAGCTTTCTTT

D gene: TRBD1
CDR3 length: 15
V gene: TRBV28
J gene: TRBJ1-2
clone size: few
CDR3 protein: CASRSQGVSGYGYTF
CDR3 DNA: TGTGCCAGCAGGTCGCAGGGGGTTAGTGGCTATGGCTACACCTTC

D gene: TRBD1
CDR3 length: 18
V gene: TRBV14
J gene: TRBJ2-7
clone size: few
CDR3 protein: CASSQDYYWTGRNYEQYF
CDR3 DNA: TGTGCCAGCAGCCAAGATTATTATTGGACAGGGAGGAACTACGAGCAGTACTTC

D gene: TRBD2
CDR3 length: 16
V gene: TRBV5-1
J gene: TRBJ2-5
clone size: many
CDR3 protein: CASSSSGLAGEETQYF
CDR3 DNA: TGCGCCAGCAGCTCTTCGGGACTAGCGGGAGAAGAGACCCAGTACTTC

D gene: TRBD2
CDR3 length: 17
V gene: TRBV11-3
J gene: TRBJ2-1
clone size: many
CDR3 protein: CASSSSFSGSLWNEQFF
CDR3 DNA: TGTGCCAGCAGCTCGAGCTTTAGCGGGAGTCTCTGGAATGAGCAGTTCTTC

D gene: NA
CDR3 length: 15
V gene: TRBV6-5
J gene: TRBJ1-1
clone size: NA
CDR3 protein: CAGSYAETEVTEAFF
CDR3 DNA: TGTGCCGGCAGTTACGCCGAGACAGAGGTAACTGAAGCTTTCTTT

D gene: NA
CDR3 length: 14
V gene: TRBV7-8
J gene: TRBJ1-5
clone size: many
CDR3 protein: CASSLEWGGEPQHF
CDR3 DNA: TGTGCCAGCAGCTTGGAGTGGGGGGGTGAGCCCCAGCATTTT

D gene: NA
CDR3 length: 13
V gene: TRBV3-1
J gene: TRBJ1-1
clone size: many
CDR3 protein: CARGLDSSTEAFF
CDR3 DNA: TGTGCCAGAGGCTTAGATTCGTCCACTGAAGCTTTCTTT

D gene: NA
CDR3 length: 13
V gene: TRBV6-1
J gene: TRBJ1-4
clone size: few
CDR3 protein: CASSGGLGEKLFF
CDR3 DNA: TGTGCCAGCAGTGGAGGCCTGGGGGAAAAACTGTTTTTT

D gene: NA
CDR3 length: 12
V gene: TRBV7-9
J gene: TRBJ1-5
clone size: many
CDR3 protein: CASTQDNQPQHF
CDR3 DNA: TGTGCCAGCACACAGGATAATCAGCCCCAGCATTTT

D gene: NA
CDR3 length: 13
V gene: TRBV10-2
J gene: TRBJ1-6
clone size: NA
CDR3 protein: CASRGTDLSPLHF
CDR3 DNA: TGCGCCAGCAGAGGGACGGACCTTTCTCCCCTCCACTTT

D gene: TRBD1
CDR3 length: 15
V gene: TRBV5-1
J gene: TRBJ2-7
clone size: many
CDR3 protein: CASSPTGGGSYEQYF
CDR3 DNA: TGCGCCAGCAGTCCCACAGGGGGCGGCTCCTACGAGCAGTACTTC

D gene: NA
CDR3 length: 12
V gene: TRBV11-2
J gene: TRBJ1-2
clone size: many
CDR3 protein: CASSFGDRGYTF
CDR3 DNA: TGTGCCAGCAGCTTTGGGGATAGGGGCTACACCTTC